A single sample is the source of the 9 T cell receptor beta chains below, sequenced in a study of blood T cell repertoires in COVID-19. Clones were sequenced by immunoSEQ multiplex PCR, and TCRdb holds only the in-frame ones, with some missing. The repertoire holds 200,000 to 250,000 clones, around 80% seen once, with 9.7% in the top ten. Sequencing was performed on peripheral blood. The source of these receptors is a man aged 50 or older with active or convalescent COVID-19.

This clone showed up just once. The gene calls are TRBV4-3 and TRBJ2-5; 11 nucleotides agree with TRBD2. This CDR3 comprises 18 residues. V lost 0 bases and J lost 4; bases outside the gene matches: 10. Germline lookup yields CDR1 LGHNA and CDR2 YSLEER. CDR3 coding DNA: TGCGCCAGCAGCCAAGACACTAGCGGGGGCCCCTATCCAGAGACCCAGTACTTC. Amino acids: CASSQDTSGGPYPETQYF.

CDR3 protein: CASSLTPRTSRGETQYF. For the CDR3, the DNA is TGTGCCAGCAGCTTAACACCGCGGACTAGCCGGGGAGAGACCCAGTACTTC. The chain uses TRBV11-3 and TRBJ2-5, with TRBD2 matching 8 bases. Germline V CDR1 and CDR2: SGHNT, YENEEA. The CDR3 totals 17 residues. V lost 2 bases, J lost 4 bases, and 12 bases stayed unmatched.

This chain uses TRBV5-6 with TRBJ2-5, with D perhaps matching TRBD1 (5 bases). Germline CDR1 SGHDT, CDR2 YYEEEE. The CDR3 is made up of 17 amino acids. Trimming removed 1 base from V and 1 base from J, with 17 bases in between. In DNA form, the CDR3 reads TGTGCCAGCAGCTTGTATTCAGGGAAGCCATTCCAAGAGACCCAGTACTTC. It yields the protein CASSLYSGKPFQETQYF.

The chain links TRBV6-5 to TRBJ2-7; 13 bases are a match to TRBD2. This CDR3 is built from 15 residues. Germline V gives CDR1 MNHEY, CDR2 SVGAGI. V trimming: 10 bases; J trimming: 0 bases; junction bases outside the gene matches: 6. The CDR3 here is CATTRTSGSSYEQYF. The CDR3 DNA reads TGTGCCACCACCCGGACTAGCGGGAGCTCCTACGAGCAGTACTTC.

This rearrangement joins TRBV5-5 to TRBJ1-1; D possibly corresponds to TRBD1 (6 bases). The CDR3 runs to 13 residues. Between the trimmed V and J ends, which lost 2 bases and 5 bases, there was a span of 10 bases. Germline assignment: CDR1 SGHKS and CDR2 YYEKEE (reference sequence). CDR3 in DNA: TGTGCCAGCAGCTTATGGGGGCCGACTGAAGCTTTCTTT. It translates to CASSLWGPTEAFF.

This CDR3 is CASTPRDRVDGYTF. CDR3 nucleotides: TGTGCCAGCACCCCCCGGGACAGGGTGGATGGCTACACCTTC. The chain joins TRBV7-9 to TRBJ1-2; 9 bases align to TRBD1. The trim removed 7 bases at V and 6 bases at J, leaving 9 bases unmatched. Germline values: CDR1 SEHNR, CDR2 FQNEAQ (reference sequence). CDR3 length: 14 residues.

The gene calls are TRBV24-1 and TRBJ1-3; no definite D call. Germline CDR1 is KGHDR and CDR2 is SFDVKD. The CDR3 is 15 residues long. The ends were cut back, 2 bases at V and 0 bases at J, with 7 bases in the middle. CDR3 in amino acids: CATSDSSASGNTIYF. CDR3 coding DNA: TGTGCCACCAGTGATTCTAGTGCCTCTGGAAACACCATATATTTT.

The genes are TRBV6-2 or TRBV6-3 and TRBJ2-3; 10 bases align to TRBD2. CDR3 length: 15 amino acids. Trimming removed 6 bases from V and 5 bases from J; junction bases left unmatched: 8. Germline-derived CDR1 and CDR2 are MNHEY and SVGEGT. The CDR3 nucleotides are TGTGCCAGCAGCCTCGAGCGGGGGGGCCGAGATACGCAGTATTTT. Residues: CASSLERGGRDTQYF.

The CDR3 nucleotides read TGCGCCAGCAGCCAAGTTGGGGCCGGTGGGACAGTCTCTGGAAACACCATATATTTT. This codes for CASSQVGAGGTVSGNTIYF. This chain connects TRBV4-1 to TRBJ1-3, with TRBD1 matching over 7 bases. CDR1 and CDR2 (germline): MGHRA, YSYEKL. The length of the CDR3 is 19 residues. The V segment lost 1 base and the J segment 0 bases; nucleotides outside the gene matches: 12.